Shown below are 23 T cell receptor beta chains from a single sample sequenced in a study of CD8 T cells in ankylosing spondylitis. TCRdb processed the 5' RACE reads anew with MiXCR; each CDR3 protein has one entry. Of about 35,000 distinct CDR3 sequences listed, about 3% are singletons. Sequencing was carried out using blood, either unsorted or a sorted T cell fraction (not recorded which). These TCRs come from a male donor with ankylosing spondylitis or in good health (not recorded which).

Many counts were recorded for this clonotype. CDR3 nucleotide sequence: TGTGCCAGCAGCGTGACTCAATTTACCGGAGAGACCCAGTACTTC. It specifies CASSVTQFTGETQYF. The genes are TRBV9 and TRBJ2-5; no clear D gene. CDR3 length: 15 residues. The V end was cut by 2 bases, the J end by 4 bases, with 15 bases between. Germline assignment: CDR1 SGDLS and CDR2 YYNGEE.

This clonotype was recorded at least ten times. This CDR3 is CASSPRGTNTGELFF. Written as DNA, the CDR3 is TGTGCCAGCAGCCCCCGGGGGACGAACACCGGGGAGCTGTTTTTT. The chain has TRBV9 and TRBJ2-2; TRBD2 might be the D (6 bases). The germline CDR1 and CDR2 sequences are SGDLS and YYNGEE. Trimming took off 4 bases at V and 0 bases at J, with 10 bases between the two ends. This CDR3 spans 15 amino acids. The full variable domain, its missing parts supplied by reference TRBV9 and TRBJ2-2, is DSGVTQTPKHLITATGQRVTLRCSPRSGDLSVYWYQQSLDQGLQFLIQYYNGEERAKGNILERFSAQQFPDLHSELNLSSLELGDSALYFCASSPRGTNTGELFFGEGSRLTVL.

This clonotype was seen more than once but under ten times. The chain combines TRBV9 with TRBJ2-5, with D possibly matching TRBD2 (5 bases). The length of the CDR3 is 15 residues. Per the germline V gene, CDR1 is SGDLS and CDR2 is YYNGEE. Trimming removed 0 bases from V and 7 bases from J, with 16 bases in between. CDR3 nucleotide sequence: TGTGCCAGCAGCGTAGACGGAGGTTCCAAGAGGACCCAGTACTTC. This codes for CASSVDGGSKRTQYF.

The table lists this clonotype with a few counts. The V call is TRBV9, the J call TRBJ2-1; a weak D match, TRBD1 (6 bases). Per the germline V gene, CDR1 is SGDLS and CDR2 is YYNGEE. V was pared by 4 bases and J by 2 bases, with 16 bases between. This CDR3 is built from 16 residues. CDR3 region: CASSPVEGTTYNEQFF. CDR3 nucleotides: TGTGCCAGCAGCCCCGTAGAGGGGACAACCTACAATGAGCAGTTCTTC.

The chain carries TRBV9 and TRBJ2-1; 10 nucleotides align to TRBD1. The CDR3 spans 15 residues. From germline, CDR1 is SGDLS and CDR2 YYNGEE. Trimming at V came to 3 bases and at J to 6 bases, leaving 6 bases not matched to a gene. CDR3 nucleotides: TGTGCCAGCAGCGCAGGACAGGGGGGGTTCAATGAGCAGTTCTTC. The encoded protein is CASSAGQGGFNEQFF.

The table lists this clonotype with many counts. The genes are TRBV9 and TRBJ2-5; possible D gene TRBD2, 5 bases. The V gene's germline CDR1 is SGDLS and CDR2 YYNGEE. This CDR3 contains 12 residues. Trimming removed 4 bases from V and 5 bases from J, with 9 bases in between. CDR3 in DNA: TGTGCCAGCAGCCGAAGGGAGGAGACCCAGTACTTC. Protein: CASSRREETQYF.

There are many counts of this clonotype. The chain joins TRBV9 to TRBJ2-1; the D gene is possibly TRBD2 (6 bases). CDR1 and CDR2 (germline): SGDLS, YYNGEE. Trimming took 1 base from V and 4 from J, leaving 9 bases between them. The CDR3 has 14 residues. The chain's CDR3 is CASSVKEGYNEQFF. In nucleotides, the CDR3 is TGTGCCAGCAGCGTAAAGGAGGGGTACAATGAGCAGTTCTTC.

This clonotype has a count of ten or more. This chain links TRBV9 with TRBJ2-2, with 8 bases that match TRBD1. Germline V gene lookup returns CDR1 SGDLS and CDR2 YYNGEE. This CDR3 comprises 14 residues. The V and J ends lost 3 bases and 4 bases, in that order; junction bases with no gene match: 2. The CDR3 DNA reads TGTGCCAGCAGCGCCGGGACAGGCACCGGGGAGCTGTTTTTT. This codes for CASSAGTGTGELFF.

In its sample, this clonotype was seen many times. The chain links TRBV9 to TRBJ2-3, with 8 bases matching TRBD1. This CDR3 comprises 14 residues. J was trimmed by 5 bases and V by 4 bases; bases with no gene match: 6. The V gene's germline CDR1 is SGDLS and CDR2 YYNGEE. This CDR3 reads CASSPRTGLDTQYF. The CDR3 region has the DNA TGTGCCAGCAGCCCGAGGACAGGGTTAGATACGCAGTATTTT.

This clonotype was seen ten or more times. The chain links TRBV9 to TRBJ2-3; no firm D call. Germline CDR1 SGDLS, CDR2 YYNGEE. This CDR3 contains 14 residues. V gave up 5 bases and J gave up 0 bases, with 10 bases separating them. The CDR3 reads CASSGEPSTDTQYF. CDR3 bases: TGTGCCAGCAGTGGGGAACCTAGCACAGATACGCAGTATTTT. The full variable domain, completed using reference TRBV9 and TRBJ2-3, is DSGVTQTPKHLITATGQRVTLRCSPRSGDLSVYWYQQSLDQGLQFLIQYYNGEERAKGNILERFSAQQFPDLHSELNLSSLELGDSALYFCASSGEPSTDTQYFGPGTRLTVL.

This clonotype came up many times. The rearrangement joins TRBV9 to TRBJ2-1; 8 positions match TRBD1. The CDR3 totals 14 residues. V lost 3 bases to trimming and J lost 9 bases; unmatched junction nucleotides: 8. Germline values: CDR1 SGDLS, CDR2 YYNGEE. The CDR3, as DNA: TGTGCCAGCAGCGAGGGACAGGCCATCGGTGAGCAGTTCTTC. It yields the protein CASSEGQAIGEQFF.

Many counts were recorded for this clonotype. This chain links TRBV9 with TRBJ2-1, with D uncertain. The CDR3 runs 13 residues. Trimming took off 3 bases at V and 5 bases at J, with 9 bases between the two ends. The germline gives CDR1 SGDLS, CDR2 YYNGEE. The CDR3 nucleotides are TGTGCCAGCAGCGCCCGTCCGGACAATGAGCAGTTCTTC. Amino acids: CASSARPDNEQFF.

Concerning this clonotype: The junction does not match germline at one end; this may be a read error. Written as DNA, the CDR3 is TGTGCCAGCAGCGTAGATCTTAGCTCCTACAATGAGCCGTTCTTC. Amino acid sequence: CASSVDLSSYNEPFF. This chain links TRBV9 with TRBJ2-1; D unresolved. This CDR3 is 15 amino acids long. Germline loops: CDR1 SGDLS, CDR2 YYNGEE.

This clonotype was counted at least ten times. This sequence joins TRBV9 and TRBJ2-6; D gene ambiguous. Trimming took off 7 bases at V and 0 bases at J, with 5 bases between the two ends. The CDR3 spans 13 residues. Germline assignment: CDR1 SGDLS and CDR2 YYNGEE. This chain's CDR3 is CASRSSGANVLTF. CDR3 sequence (DNA): TGTGCCAGCCGTAGCTCTGGGGCCAACGTCCTGACTTTC.

This clonotype showed up many times. The gene calls are TRBV9 and TRBJ2-1; the D gene is possibly TRBD2 (6 bases). The CDR3 extends over 15 amino acids. V lost 4 bases and J lost 2, with 13 bases in between. Germline V gives CDR1 SGDLS, CDR2 YYNGEE. CDR3 nucleotide sequence: TGTGCCAGCAGCCCCCAGCGGGTGCCCTACAATGAGCAGTTCTTC. As protein: CASSPQRVPYNEQFF.

In its sample, this clonotype was seen many times. The chain joins TRBV9 to TRBJ2-1; D is possibly TRBD2 (5 bases). Germline V gene lookup returns CDR1 SGDLS and CDR2 YYNGEE. This CDR3 region has 15 residues. The V gene lost 4 bases and the J gene lost 7 bases, with 18 bases spanning the gap. The CDR3: CASSFGPGWRNEQFF. CDR3 nucleotides: TGTGCCAGCAGCTTCGGCCCGGGCTGGAGGAATGAGCAGTTCTTC.

At least ten counts were recorded for this clonotype. The chain carries TRBV9 and TRBJ2-5; D perhaps matches TRBD2 (5 bases). Per germline, CDR1 SGDLS and CDR2 YYNGEE. The CDR3 is 15 amino acids. Trimming shortened V by 5 bases and J by 2 bases, and 16 bases separated the two germline ends. The CDR3 loop is CASRAPAGGQETQYF. DNA for the CDR3: TGTGCCAGCAGAGCCCCTGCGGGCGGACAAGAGACCCAGTACTTC.

This clonotype was recorded at least ten times. The V and J genes are TRBV9 and TRBJ1-5, with 12 positions matching TRBD1. With 3 bases clipped from V and 2 bases from J, the junction kept 3 bases outside the gene matches. Germline V CDR1 and CDR2: SGDLS, YYNGEE. The CDR3 has 16 residues. The CDR3 here is CASSAGQGAGNQPQHF. DNA for the CDR3: TGTGCCAGCAGCGCGGGACAGGGGGCTGGCAATCAGCCCCAGCATTTT. The full variable domain, its missing parts supplied by reference TRBV9 and TRBJ1-5, is DSGVTQTPKHLITATGQRVTLRCSPRSGDLSVYWYQQSLDQGLQFLIQYYNGEERAKGNILERFSAQQFPDLHSELNLSSLELGDSALYFCASSAGQGAGNQPQHFGDGTRLSIL.

This clonotype was observed many times. The chain links TRBV9 to TRBJ2-1; TRBD1 matches at 8 bases. This CDR3 spans 16 amino acids. The V and J ends lost 2 bases and 5 bases, in that order; junction bases with no gene match: 9. CDR1 is SGDLS and CDR2 is YYNGEE in the germline V gene. The CDR3 here is CASSVRTGTGDNEQFF. The CDR3 region has the DNA TGTGCCAGCAGCGTGAGAACCGGGACAGGAGACAATGAGCAGTTCTTC.

This clonotype was recorded many times. The rearrangement joins TRBV9 to TRBJ2-1; 13 bases are a match to TRBD2. The junction had 9 bases not matched to a gene; V was cut back by 0 bases and J by 6 bases. This CDR3 is 18 amino acids long. The germline gives CDR1 SGDLS, CDR2 YYNGEE. The CDR3: CASSVGTSGRRVGNEQFF. The CDR3 coding sequence is TGTGCCAGCAGCGTAGGGACTAGCGGGAGAAGGGTGGGCAATGAGCAGTTCTTC.

There are many counts of this clonotype. The V gene is TRBV9, the J gene TRBJ2-5; 9 bases agree with TRBD2. The CDR3 length is 16 residues. Trimming at V came to 0 bases and at J to 4 bases, leaving 7 bases not matched to a gene. CDR1 SGDLS and CDR2 YYNGEE come from the germline V gene. CDR3 nucleotide sequence: TGTGCCAGCAGCGTAGCTAGCGGGACCTGGGGAGAGACCCAGTACTTC. Its translation: CASSVASGTWGETQYF.

This clonotype was found many times. The chain has TRBV9 and TRBJ1-6; 8 bases are shared with TRBD1. This CDR3 has 15 residues. CDR1 and CDR2 from the germline V gene are SGDLS and YYNGEE. V lost 0 bases, J lost 10 bases, and 6 bases stayed unmatched. The CDR3 is CASSVAGQGGSPLHF. Here the CDR3 DNA reads TGTGCCAGCAGCGTAGCTGGACAGGGCGGATCACCCCTCCACTTT.

This clonotype was seen at least ten times. The chain is built from TRBV9 and TRBJ2-4; D possibly corresponds to TRBD1 (6 bases). V lost 3 bases and J lost 5, with 9 bases in between. CDR1 and CDR2 from the germline V gene are SGDLS and YYNGEE. CDR3 size: 13 residues. As DNA, the CDR3 is TGTGCCAGCAGCGGACAGGAAGAAAACATTCAGTACTTC. Amino acid sequence: CASSGQEENIQYF.